A single sample gave rise to the 16 T cell receptor beta chains below, sequenced in a study of cytomegalovirus exposure and HLA in healthy donors. The primer mix had 60 Vbeta and 13 Jbeta primers. Clones were read by immunoSEQ multiplex PCR, and TCRdb kept only the in-frame ones, dropping some. The sample lists about 130,000 clones, approximately 10% occurring once. The sequenced sample was PBMCs. The receptors come from a woman aged 18-29 years in good health and CMV-seropositive.

This clone was seen more than once but under ten times. The CDR3 nucleotides read TGTGCCAGCAGCGGACAGACCACCGGGGAGCTGTTTTTT. Its translation: CASSGQTTGELFF. J is TRBJ2-2 and V is TRBV6-1, with D perhaps TRBD1 (6 bases). Germline V gene sequence: CDR1 MNHNS, CDR2 SASEGT. This CDR3 has 13 amino acids. Trimming removed 6 bases from V and 4 bases from J, with 9 bases in between.

The rearrangement uses TRBV14 and TRBJ1-2; TRBD1 matches at 8 bases. V was pared by 4 bases and J by 4 bases, with 5 bases of the junction left unmatched. Germline V CDR1 and CDR2: SGHDN, FVKESK. This CDR3 has 14 residues. This CDR3 reads CASSLRDRPYGYTF. The CDR3 DNA is TGTGCCAGCAGCCTCCGGGACAGGCCCTATGGCTACACCTTC.

This clone was picked up a small number of times. This chain links TRBV5-1 with TRBJ1-3; no definite D call. The CDR3 extends over 16 amino acids. Between the trimmed V and J ends, which lost 0 bases and 0 bases, there was a span of 10 bases. CDR1 is SGHRS and CDR2 is YFSETQ in the germline V gene. Here the CDR3 DNA reads TGCGCCAGCAGCTTGGATGTTGCGCTCTCTGGAAACACCATATATTTT. Protein: CASSLDVALSGNTIYF.

The rearrangement uses TRBV19 and TRBJ2-3; no definite D call. Germline assignment: CDR1 LNHDA and CDR2 SQIVND (reference sequence). V was trimmed by 2 bases and J by 4 bases, leaving 4 bases between them. The length of the CDR3 is 12 residues. This CDR3 reads CASSIRADTQYF. CDR3 in DNA: TGTGCCAGTAGTATACGCGCAGATACGCAGTATTTT.

This rearrangement joins TRBV10-3 to TRBJ1-1, with 7 nucleotides matching TRBD1. The junction had 5 bases not matched to a gene; V was cut back by 4 bases and J by 0 bases. The CDR3 length is 15 residues. Germline CDR1 reads ENHRY; CDR2 reads SYGVKD. DNA for the CDR3: TGTGCCATCAGTGGACAGGGAATTGTGAACACTGAAGCTTTCTTT. Amino acids: CAISGQGIVNTEAFF.

The CDR3 loop reads CASSPVGGASGELFF. CDR3 nucleotide sequence: TGTGCCAGCAGCCCGGTCGGTGGGGCAAGTGGGGAGCTGTTTTTT. V is TRBV14 and J is TRBJ2-2; maybe TRBD1 (5 bases). CDR1 is SGHDN, CDR2 FVKESK, per germline. V gave up 4 bases and J gave up 8 bases, with 17 bases separating them. This CDR3 region has 15 residues.

This chain uses TRBV18 with TRBJ2-1; maybe TRBD1 (5 bases). Trimming took off 1 base at V and 9 bases at J, with 13 bases between the two ends. CDR1 is KGHSH and CDR2 is LQKENI in the germline V gene. This CDR3 region has 14 residues. CDR3 loop: CASSPQIGVTEQFF. The CDR3 DNA sequence: TGTGCCAGCTCACCACAAATAGGGGTTACTGAGCAGTTCTTC.

The chain carries TRBV6-5 and TRBJ1-3, with 7 bases lining up with TRBD1. Per germline, CDR1 MNHEY and CDR2 SVGAGI. V was pared by 7 bases and J by 0 bases, with 6 bases of the junction left unmatched. This CDR3 comprises 15 residues. For the CDR3, the DNA is TGTGCCAGCACCCCGGGACAGTTCTCTGGAAACACCATATATTTT. Amino acid sequence: CASTPGQFSGNTIYF.

This clone was observed a few times. DNA for the CDR3: TGTGCCAGCAGCAGGACTAGCGGGAGTTACGAGCAGTACTTC. Amino acids: CASSRTSGSYEQYF. V is TRBV6-1 and J is TRBJ2-7; 13 nucleotides align to TRBD2. Trimming at V came to 6 bases and at J to 4 bases, leaving 3 bases not matched to a gene. CDR3 size: 14 residues. In germline, CDR1 is MNHNS, CDR2 SASEGT.

This clone was counted between two and nine times. The rearrangement joins TRBV30 to TRBJ2-1; TRBD1 agrees at 11 bases. From germline, CDR1 is GTSNPN and CDR2 SVGIG (reference sequence). With 3 bases clipped from V and 3 bases from J, the junction kept 16 bases outside the gene matches. The CDR3 is 19 residues long. CDR3 nucleotide sequence: TGTGCCTGGAGAGCCGGGACAGGGGGAAGGGGAACCAACTACAATGAGCAGTTCTTC. This gives the protein CAWRAGTGGRGTNYNEQFF. The full variable domain, its missing parts supplied by reference TRBV30 and TRBJ2-1, is SQTIHQWPATLVQPVGSPLSLECTVEGTSNPNLYWYRQAAGRGLQLLFYSVGIGQISSEVPQNLSASRPQDRQFILSSKKLLLSDSGFYLCAWRAGTGGRGTNYNEQFFGPGTRLTVL.

This chain uses TRBV4-1 with TRBJ2-2; possible D gene TRBD1, 6 bases. The CDR3 spans 18 residues. Trimming left V 4 bases short and J 7 bases short, with 25 bases between. Germline CDR1 is MGHRA and CDR2 is YSYEKL. DNA for the CDR3: TGCGCCAGCAGCCGCAAGACTGTGGTGGGGGCCGTGGGCGGGGAGCTGTTTTTT. Its translation: CASSRKTVVGAVGGELFF.

This clone was seen more than once but under ten times. The gene calls are TRBV5-1 and TRBJ2-5; possible D gene TRBD2, 6 bases. The length of the CDR3 is 16 residues. Between the trimmed V and J ends, which lost 4 bases and 0 bases, there was a span of 16 bases. Germline CDR1 is SGHRS and CDR2 is YFSETQ. CDR3 amino acids: CASSPNGLAYQETQYF. CDR3 in DNA: TGCGCCAGCAGCCCCAACGGTCTAGCGTACCAAGAGACCCAGTACTTC.

This chain joins TRBV6-1 and TRBJ1-2, with D unresolved. Trimming took off 7 bases at V and 4 bases at J, with 16 bases between the two ends. This CDR3 has 14 residues. CDR1 is MNHNS and CDR2 is SASEGT in the germline V gene. CDR3 in amino acids: CASMRAEGLYGYTF. The CDR3 nucleotides read TGTGCCAGCATGCGAGCGGAAGGGCTCTATGGCTACACCTTC.

V gene TRBV5-1 combines with J gene TRBJ2-5; TRBD1 is a possible D gene (7 bases). The CDR3 has 13 residues. With 7 bases removed from V and 2 bases from J, the gap between germline ends came to 12 bases. The germline CDR1 and CDR2 sequences are SGHRS and YFSETQ. The CDR3 bases are TGCGCCAGCCGCGGGACAGTTCAAGAGACCCAGTACTTC. This sequence encodes CASRGTVQETQYF.

The chain employs TRBV28 and TRBJ2-7, with D perhaps TRBD1 (5 bases). In germline, CDR1 is MDHEN, CDR2 SYDVKM. Trimming stripped 3 bases from V and 2 bases from J, with 11 bases between. CDR3 size: 14 residues. The CDR3 DNA sequence: TGTGCCAGCAGTTTTGGAGACAGAGCCTACGAGCAGTACTTC. Translated, it gives CASSFGDRAYEQYF. Combining the CDR3 with reference TRBV28 and TRBJ2-7 gives the whole variable domain DVKVTQSSRYLVKRTGEKVFLECVQDMDHENMFWYRQDPGLGLRLIYFSYDVKMKEKGDIPEGYSVSREKKERFSLILESASTNQTSMYLCASSFGDRAYEQYFGPGTRLTVT.

The chain combines TRBV7-9 with TRBJ1-2, with TRBD1 matching 7 bases. The germline V gene has CDR1 SEHNR and CDR2 FQNEAQ (reference sequence). With V trimmed by 2 bases and J by 8 bases, 11 bases remained unmatched. The CDR3 is 15 residues long. CDR3 in amino acids: CASSLPTRQGAGYTF. CDR3 nucleotides: TGTGCCAGCAGCTTACCAACCCGACAGGGAGCCGGCTACACCTTC.